The 18 T cell receptor beta chains below were found in one sample sequenced in a study of T cells in Graves' hyperthyroidism and ophthalmopathy. From RNA transcripts, TCR beta CDR3 regions were amplified. The TCR CDR3 first-round RT-PCR relied on the HTBI primer set. TCRdb analysed the multiplex PCR reads with MiXCR anew, one entry per CDR3 protein. The sample has hundreds of thousands of distinct CDR3 sequences; about 15% are singletons. Sequenced: blood. The receptor source for this set is a man aged 18 to 29 with Graves' ophthalmopathy.

This clonotype has ten or more counts. The chain uses TRBV6-1 and TRBJ2-7; no reliable D call. Germline loops: CDR1 MNHNS, CDR2 SASEGT. V dropped 1 base and J dropped 3 bases, with 10 bases sitting between them. This CDR3 has 14 residues. CDR3 protein: CASSEGSAIYEQYF. The CDR3 coding sequence is TGTGCCAGCAGTGAAGGGTCAGCCATCTACGAGCAGTACTTC.

This clonotype occurred many times. The V call is TRBV10-3, the J call TRBJ2-3, with D perhaps TRBD1 (7 bases). Germline V lookup: CDR1 ENHRY, CDR2 SYGVKD. The ends were cut back, 0 bases at V and 4 bases at J, with 17 bases in the middle. This CDR3 comprises 17 residues. The CDR3: CAISESTQGRGADTQYF. For the CDR3, the DNA is TGTGCCATCAGTGAGTCGACTCAGGGCAGGGGGGCAGATACGCAGTATTTT.

This clonotype has ten or more counts. The chain recombines TRBV6-1 with TRBJ2-7, with TRBD1 matching over 9 bases. Germline CDR1 and CDR2: MNHNS and SASEGT. Trimming removed 5 bases from V and 4 bases from J; junction bases left unmatched: 6. The CDR3 has 14 amino acids. The CDR3 is CASSSSDRGYEQYF. Written as DNA, the CDR3 is TGTGCCAGCAGTTCCTCCGACAGGGGGTACGAGCAGTACTTC.

This clonotype was found many times. CDR3 amino acids: CASRVRTPRMYGYTF. The DNA for the CDR3 is TGTGCCAGCAGAGTCAGGACCCCGAGGATGTACGGCTACACCTTC. V usage is TRBV6-1 and J usage is TRBJ1-2, with unresolved D. CDR1 and CDR2 from the germline V gene are MNHNS and SASEGT. V dropped 6 bases and J dropped 8 bases, with 22 bases sitting between them. This CDR3 spans 15 amino acids.

This clonotype was counted at least ten times. The CDR3 DNA reads as TGCAGTGCTAGTCCAGGGGAATACAATGAGCAGTTCTTC. Translation: CSASPGEYNEQFF. V is TRBV20-1 and J is TRBJ2-1; D may be TRBD1 (6 bases). From germline, CDR1 is DFQATT and CDR2 SNEGSKA (reference sequence). Trimming removed 3 bases from V and 4 bases from J, with 10 bases in between. The CDR3 is 13 amino acids.

Ten or more counts support this clonotype. The chain joins TRBV29-1 to TRBJ2-3; D unclear. Germline-derived CDR1 and CDR2 are SQVTM and ANQGSEA. The CDR3 has 15 residues. V was trimmed by 0 bases and J by 0 bases, leaving 10 bases between them. The CDR3 region is CSVEDLVQSTDTQYF. DNA for the CDR3: TGCAGCGTTGAAGATCTTGTACAGAGCACAGATACGCAGTATTTT.

Notes on this clonotype: This could be a read error, since a much larger clone is one nucleotide away. The chain joins TRBV25-1 to TRBJ2-7; D not resolved. TRBJ2-1 explains the end of the DNA better; the J call may be wrong. This CDR3 is 12 amino acids long. The germline gives CDR1 MGHDK, CDR2 SYGVNS. CDR3 DNA: TGTGCCAGCAATCAAGACTCCTACGAGCAGTTCTTC. Its translation is CASNQDSYEQFF.

This clonotype was detected many times. The chain has TRBV5-1 and TRBJ2-7, with 7 positions matching TRBD1. Trimming took 2 bases from V and 2 from J; bases not matched to a gene: 1. Looked up from germline, CDR1 is SGHRS and CDR2 is YFSETQ. This CDR3 has 13 amino acids. In nucleotides, the CDR3 is TGCGCCAGCAGCTTCCAGGGGGCCTACGAGCAGTACTTC. This encodes CASSFQGAYEQYF.

For this clonotype: One base away lies a much larger clone, so this may be a sequencing read error. J is TRBJ2-5 and V is TRBV7-9; D not certain. V was trimmed by 4 bases and J by 0 bases, leaving 9 bases between them. CDR3 length: 14 residues. Germline CDR1 is SEHNR and CDR2 is FQNEAQ (reference sequence). In nucleotides, the CDR3 is TGTGCCAGCAGCTCCCGGGTGCACCAAGAGACCCAGTACTTC. This gives the protein CASSSRVHQETQYF. Using reference TRBV7-9 and TRBJ2-5 for the parts outside the CDR3, the full variable domain is DTGVSQNPRHKITKRGQNVTFRCDPISEHNRLYWYRQTLGQGPEFLTYFQNEAQLEKSRLLSDRFSAERPKGSFSTLEIQRTEQGDSAMYLCASSSRVHQETQYFGPGTRLLVL.

The rearrangement links TRBV7-9 to TRBJ2-7; 11 positions agree with TRBD1. CDR1 is SEHNR and CDR2 is FQNEAQ in the germline V gene (reference sequence). V shed 3 bases, J shed 3 bases, and the junction held 4 bases outside the gene matches. The length of the CDR3 is 15 residues. The CDR3 DNA sequence: TGTGCCAGCAGCTTGAGAGGGACAGGGGGCTACGAGCAGTACTTC. This gives the protein CASSLRGTGGYEQYF. The full variable domain, with the rest looked up from reference TRBV7-9 and TRBJ2-7, is DTGVSQNPRHKITKRGQNVTFRCDPISEHNRLYWYRQTLGQGPEFLTYFQNEAQLEKSRLLSDRFSAERPKGSFSTLEIQRTEQGDSAMYLCASSLRGTGGYEQYFGPGTRLTVT.

This sequence joins TRBV30 and TRBJ1-1, with a possible D match to TRBD1 (5 bases). Germline V lookup: CDR1 GTSNPN, CDR2 SVGIG (reference sequence). The CDR3 is 16 amino acids. Trimming removed 1 base at V and 0 bases at J, with 15 bases between. CDR3 nucleotide sequence: TGTGCCTGGAGTGGGACATACCTACGAATGAACACTGAAGCTTTCTTT. It translates to CAWSGTYLRMNTEAFF.

This clonotype was detected many times. V is TRBV4-1 and J is TRBJ2-7, with 7 nucleotides matching TRBD1. This CDR3 comprises 15 residues. Germline V CDR1 and CDR2: MGHRA, YSYEKL. The junction had 7 bases not matched to a gene; V was cut back by 5 bases and J by 0 bases. The CDR3 DNA reads TGCGCCAGCAGCGGACGACAGGGAACCTCCTACGAGCAGTACTTC. Translation gives CASSGRQGTSYEQYF.

This clonotype has only a few counts. The chain recombines TRBV27 with TRBJ1-5; TRBD1 aligns across 8 bases. The CDR3 is made up of 13 amino acids. Germline V gives CDR1 MNHEY, CDR2 SMNVEV (reference sequence). V shed 8 bases, J shed 3 bases, and the junction held 3 bases outside the gene matches. CDR3: CASGQGPNQPQHF. Written as DNA, the CDR3 is TGTGCCAGCGGACAGGGACCCAATCAGCCCCAGCATTTT.

The chain has TRBV13 and TRBJ1-1, with 8 bases identical to TRBD1. After removal of 5 bases from V and 6 bases from J, the junction contained 5 bases not matched to a gene. CDR1 is PRHDT and CDR2 is FYEKMQ in the germline V gene (reference sequence). This CDR3 is 13 amino acids long. The DNA of the CDR3 is TGTGCCAGCAGCACCAGGGGGCGGGCTGAAGCTTTCTTT. Its protein product is CASSTRGRAEAFF. The whole variable domain, remainder taken from reference TRBV13 and TRBJ1-1, is AAGVIQSPRHLIKEKRETATLKCYPIPRHDTVYWYQQGPGQDPQFLISFYEKMQSDKGSIPDRFSAQQFSDYHSELNMSSLELGDSALYFCASSTRGRAEAFFGQGTRLTVV.

This clonotype has ten or more counts. The chain employs TRBV6-6 and TRBJ2-3; D is unclear. The V and J ends lost 0 bases and 6 bases respectively, with 7 bases between them. There are 13 residues in the CDR3. From germline, CDR1 is MNHNY and CDR2 SVGAGI (reference sequence). This CDR3 is CASSYSKADTQYF. DNA of the CDR3: TGTGCCAGCAGTTACTCGAAGGCCGATACGCAGTATTTT.

The chain links TRBV6-1 to TRBJ1-1; 11 bases line up with TRBD1. Germline V gives CDR1 MNHNS, CDR2 SASEGT. CDR3 length equals 18 residues. Trimming cost V 2 bases and J 6 bases; bases outside gene matches: 14. CDR3 DNA sequence: TGTGCCAGCAGTGAAAGAAGGGGCAAGGACAGGGGGCAAGCTGAAGCTTTCTTT. This sequence encodes CASSERRGKDRGQAEAFF.

The gene calls are TRBV7-8 and TRBJ2-3; possible D gene TRBD2, 7 bases. The CDR3 runs to 15 residues. Germline CDR1 and CDR2: SGHVS and FQNEAQ. The ends were cut back, 3 bases at V and 4 bases at J, with 14 bases in the middle. DNA for the CDR3: TGTGCCAGCAGCTTCTCTGGGGGGGGGCCAGATACGCAGTATTTT. It is translated as CASSFSGGGPDTQYF.

The sample holds a few counts of this clonotype. This rearrangement joins TRBV29-1 to TRBJ2-2, with 9 bases aligning to TRBD2. The CDR3 is 12 amino acids. Germline V gene data show CDR1 as SQVTM and CDR2 as ANQGSEA. After removal of 4 bases from V and 6 bases from J, the junction contained 0 bases not matched to a gene. CDR3 nucleotides: TGCAGCGTTGTAGCGGGAGCCGGGGAGCTGTTTTTT. It encodes CSVVAGAGELFF.